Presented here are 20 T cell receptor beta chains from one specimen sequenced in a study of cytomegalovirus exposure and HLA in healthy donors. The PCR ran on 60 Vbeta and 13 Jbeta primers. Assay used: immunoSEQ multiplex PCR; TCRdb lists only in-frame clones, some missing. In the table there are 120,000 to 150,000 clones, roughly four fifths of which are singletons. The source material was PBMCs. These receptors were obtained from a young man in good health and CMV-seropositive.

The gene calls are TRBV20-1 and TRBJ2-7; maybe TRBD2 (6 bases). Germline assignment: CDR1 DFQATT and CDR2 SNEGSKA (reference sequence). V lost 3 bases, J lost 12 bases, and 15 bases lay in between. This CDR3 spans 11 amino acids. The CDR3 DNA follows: TGCAGTGCTAGCCCGACGGGGGTGATGTACTTC. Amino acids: CSASPTGVMYF.

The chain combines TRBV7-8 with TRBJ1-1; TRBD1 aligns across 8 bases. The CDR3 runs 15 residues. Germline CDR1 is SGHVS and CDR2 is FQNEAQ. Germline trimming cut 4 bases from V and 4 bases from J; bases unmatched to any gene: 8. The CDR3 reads CASSWRGQARTEAFF. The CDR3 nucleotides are TGTGCCAGCAGCTGGCGGGGACAGGCTCGCACTGAAGCTTTCTTT. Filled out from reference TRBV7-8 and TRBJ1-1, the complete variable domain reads GAGVSQSPRYKVAKRGQDVALRCDPISGHVSLFWYQQALGQGPEFLTYFQNEAQLDKSGLPSDRFFAERPEGSVSTLKIQRTQQEDSAVYLCASSWRGQARTEAFFGQGTRLTVV.

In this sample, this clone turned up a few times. The CDR3 spells CASSLVQGAETQYF. Here the CDR3 DNA reads TGCGCCAGCAGCTTGGTGCAGGGCGCAGAGACCCAGTACTTC. The rearrangement joins TRBV5-1 to TRBJ2-5, with a possible D match to TRBD1 (5 bases). The CDR3 is made up of 14 amino acids. Trimming took 0 bases from V and 4 from J, leaving 10 bases between them. Germline-derived CDR1 and CDR2 are SGHRS and YFSETQ.

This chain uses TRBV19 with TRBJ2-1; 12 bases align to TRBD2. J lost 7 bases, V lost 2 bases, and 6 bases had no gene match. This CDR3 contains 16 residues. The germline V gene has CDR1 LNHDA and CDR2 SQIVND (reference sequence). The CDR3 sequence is CASSIIGLAGGNEQFF. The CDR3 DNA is TGTGCCAGTAGTATAATTGGGCTAGCGGGAGGGAATGAGCAGTTCTTC.

DNA for the CDR3: TGTGCCAGCAGTTTACTAGGGGGGGGAGGGGGTTCCAATTCACCCCTCCACTTT. Translation gives CASSLLGGGGGSNSPLHF. The V call is TRBV28, the J call TRBJ1-6; D is possibly TRBD1 (6 bases). This CDR3 spans 18 amino acids. Germline loops: CDR1 MDHEN, CDR2 SYDVKM. V dropped 2 bases and J dropped 7 bases, with 21 bases sitting between them. Full variable domain (remainder filled in from reference TRBV28 and TRBJ1-6): DVKVTQSSRYLVKRTGEKVFLECVQDMDHENMFWYRQDPGLGLRLIYFSYDVKMKEKGDIPEGYSVSREKKERFSLILESASTNQTSMYLCASSLLGGGGGSNSPLHFGNGTRLTVT.

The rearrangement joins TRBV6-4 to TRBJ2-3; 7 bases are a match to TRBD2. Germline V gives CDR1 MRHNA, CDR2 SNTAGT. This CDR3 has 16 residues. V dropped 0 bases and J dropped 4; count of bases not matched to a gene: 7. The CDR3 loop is CASSDSGGPSADTQYF. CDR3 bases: TGTGCCAGCAGTGACTCGGGAGGGCCGTCAGCAGATACGCAGTATTTT.

CDR3 sequence (DNA): TGCGCCAGTAAAACAGGGGCAGGGGCCAACGTCCTGACTTTC. This sequence encodes CASKTGAGANVLTF. V is TRBV10-1 and J is TRBJ2-6; 7 bases line up with TRBD1. Looked up from germline, CDR1 is WNHNN and CDR2 is SYGVQD (reference sequence). The CDR3 sequence is 14 residues long. Unmatched junction bases numbered 6, after V lost 9 bases and J lost 4 bases.

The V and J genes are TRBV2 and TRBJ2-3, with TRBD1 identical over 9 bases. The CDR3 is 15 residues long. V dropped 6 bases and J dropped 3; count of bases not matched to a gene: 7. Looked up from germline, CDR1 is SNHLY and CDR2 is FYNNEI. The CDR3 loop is CASRVDRGDTDTQYF. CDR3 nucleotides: TGTGCCAGCAGGGTGGACAGGGGCGATACAGATACGCAGTATTTT.

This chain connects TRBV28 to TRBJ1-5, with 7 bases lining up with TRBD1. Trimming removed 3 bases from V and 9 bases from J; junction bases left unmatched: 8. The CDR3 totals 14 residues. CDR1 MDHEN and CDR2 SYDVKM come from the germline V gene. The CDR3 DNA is TGTGCCAGCAGTTTCTCCGGGGGACAGAGGCCCCAGCATTTT. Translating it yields CASSFSGGQRPQHF.

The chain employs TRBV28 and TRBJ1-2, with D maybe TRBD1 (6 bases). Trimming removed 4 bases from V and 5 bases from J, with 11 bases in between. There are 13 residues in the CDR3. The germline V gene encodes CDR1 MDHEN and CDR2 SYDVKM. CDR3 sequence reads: CASSSSGVYGYTF. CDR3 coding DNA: TGTGCCAGCAGTTCCTCAGGGGTTTATGGCTACACCTTC.

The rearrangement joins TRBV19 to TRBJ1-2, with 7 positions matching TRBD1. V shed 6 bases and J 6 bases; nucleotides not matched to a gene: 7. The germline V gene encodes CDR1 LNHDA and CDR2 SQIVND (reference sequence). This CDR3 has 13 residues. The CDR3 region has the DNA TGTGCCAGTAGCGATACAACAGGGGATGGCTACACCTTC. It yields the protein CASSDTTGDGYTF.

The CDR3 nucleotides are TGTGCCAGCAGCTCGCCCACAGGGCGGAACTACGAGCAGTACTTC. It is translated as CASSSPTGRNYEQYF. The chain is built from TRBV11-2 and TRBJ2-7; D is perhaps TRBD1 (6 bases). Germline CDR1 reads SGHAT; CDR2 reads FQNNGV. Trimming cost V 4 bases and J 3 bases, with 16 bases left between them. The CDR3 is 15 amino acids.

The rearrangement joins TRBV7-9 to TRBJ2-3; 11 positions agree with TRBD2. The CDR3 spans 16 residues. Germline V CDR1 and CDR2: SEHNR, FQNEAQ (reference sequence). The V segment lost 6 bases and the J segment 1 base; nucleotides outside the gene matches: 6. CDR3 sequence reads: CASRLTSGSRTDTQYF. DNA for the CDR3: TGTGCCAGCAGACTTACTAGCGGGAGTCGCACAGATACGCAGTATTTT.

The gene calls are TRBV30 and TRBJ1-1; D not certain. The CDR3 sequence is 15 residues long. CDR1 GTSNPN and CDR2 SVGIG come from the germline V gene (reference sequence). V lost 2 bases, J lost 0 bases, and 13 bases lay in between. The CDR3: CAWSSPGMMNTEAFF. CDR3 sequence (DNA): TGTGCCTGGAGTTCTCCCGGGATGATGAACACTGAAGCTTTCTTT.

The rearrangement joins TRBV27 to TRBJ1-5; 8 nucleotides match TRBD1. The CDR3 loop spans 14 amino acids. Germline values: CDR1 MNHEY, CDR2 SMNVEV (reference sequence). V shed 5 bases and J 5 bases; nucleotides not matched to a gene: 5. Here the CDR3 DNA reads TGTGCCAGCAGTCCGGACAGGGAGTATCAGCCCCAGCATTTT. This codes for CASSPDREYQPQHF.

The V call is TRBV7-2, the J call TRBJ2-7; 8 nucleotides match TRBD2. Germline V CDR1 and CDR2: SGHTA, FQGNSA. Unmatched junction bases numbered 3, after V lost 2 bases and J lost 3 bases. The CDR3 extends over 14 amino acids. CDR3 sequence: CASSLITSGYEQYF. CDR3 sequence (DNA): TGTGCCAGCAGCTTAATCACTAGCGGCTACGAGCAGTACTTC.

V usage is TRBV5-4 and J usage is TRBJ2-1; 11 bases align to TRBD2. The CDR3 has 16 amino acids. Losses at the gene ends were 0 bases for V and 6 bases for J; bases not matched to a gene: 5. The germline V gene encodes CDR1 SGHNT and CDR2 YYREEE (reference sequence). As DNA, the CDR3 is TGTGCCAGCAGCTTGGTAGCGGGAGGGCCGAGCAATGAGCAGTTCTTC. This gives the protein CASSLVAGGPSNEQFF.

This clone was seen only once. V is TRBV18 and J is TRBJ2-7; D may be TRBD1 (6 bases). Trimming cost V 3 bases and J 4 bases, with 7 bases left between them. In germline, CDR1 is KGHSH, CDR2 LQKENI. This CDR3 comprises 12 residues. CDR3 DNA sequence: TGTGCCAGCTCACCGGACAGTTACGAGCAGTACTTC. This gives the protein CASSPDSYEQYF. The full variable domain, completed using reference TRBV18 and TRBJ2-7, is NAGVMQNPRHLVRRRGQEARLRCSPMKGHSHVYWYRQLPEEGLKFMVYLQKENIIDESGMPKERFSAEFPKEGPSILRIQQVVRGDSAAYFCASSPDSYEQYFGPGTRLTVT.

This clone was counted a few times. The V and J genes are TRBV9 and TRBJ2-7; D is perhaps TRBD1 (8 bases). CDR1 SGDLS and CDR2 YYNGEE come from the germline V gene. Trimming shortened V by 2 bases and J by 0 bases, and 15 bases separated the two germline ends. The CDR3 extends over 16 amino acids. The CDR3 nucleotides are TGTGCCAGCAGCGTGAGATACAGGGGGGGCTCCTACGAGCAGTACTTC. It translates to CASSVRYRGGSYEQYF.

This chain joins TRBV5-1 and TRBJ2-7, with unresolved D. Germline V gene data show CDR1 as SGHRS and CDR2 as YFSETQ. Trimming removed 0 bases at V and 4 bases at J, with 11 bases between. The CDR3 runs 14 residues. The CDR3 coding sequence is TGCGCCAGCAGCTTGGGTGACACAATATACGAGCAGTACTTC. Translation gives CASSLGDTIYEQYF.